This T cell receptor (beta chain) appears in the sequencing data of a study of shared clonotypes between healthy human individuals. Study details: Aged 18 to 49, the donors were a couple of women and a few men. Study findings and constraints: An anticipated effect of sequencing depth on clonotype sharing among donors was recognized.

This clone was recorded only once. Its antigen remains unknown. Germline-derived CDR1 and CDR2 are SGHTA and FQGNSA. V was trimmed by 5 bases and J by 1 base, leaving 12 bases between them. CDR3 length: 15 amino acids. The method was immunoSEQ multiplex PCR; TCRdb's version includes in-frame clones alone and lacks a portion of them. Among under 600,000 clones, around 77% were seen once, and the ten largest hold about 12%. Study donors comprised healthy, HIV-negative adults devoid of recent acute infection or vaccination. This sequence was found in a woman aged 40 to 50 in good health. Some clones in this sample may be carry-over from other donors' samples. The rearrangement links TRBV7-2 to TRBJ2-1; D may match TRBD1 or TRBD2 (6 bases each). The specimen was PBMCs. The CDR3 coding sequence is TGTGCCAGCAGCCGGGGGCTGGGATCCTACAATGAGCAGTTCTTC. This codes for CASSRGLGSYNEQFF. Supplemented by reference TRBV7-2 and TRBJ2-1, the full variable domain reads GAGVSQSPSNKVTEKGKDVELRCDPISGHTALYWYRQSLGQGLEFLIYFQGNSAPDKSGLPSDRFSAERTGGSVSTLTIQRTQQEDSAVYLCASSRGLGSYNEQFFGPGTRLTVL.